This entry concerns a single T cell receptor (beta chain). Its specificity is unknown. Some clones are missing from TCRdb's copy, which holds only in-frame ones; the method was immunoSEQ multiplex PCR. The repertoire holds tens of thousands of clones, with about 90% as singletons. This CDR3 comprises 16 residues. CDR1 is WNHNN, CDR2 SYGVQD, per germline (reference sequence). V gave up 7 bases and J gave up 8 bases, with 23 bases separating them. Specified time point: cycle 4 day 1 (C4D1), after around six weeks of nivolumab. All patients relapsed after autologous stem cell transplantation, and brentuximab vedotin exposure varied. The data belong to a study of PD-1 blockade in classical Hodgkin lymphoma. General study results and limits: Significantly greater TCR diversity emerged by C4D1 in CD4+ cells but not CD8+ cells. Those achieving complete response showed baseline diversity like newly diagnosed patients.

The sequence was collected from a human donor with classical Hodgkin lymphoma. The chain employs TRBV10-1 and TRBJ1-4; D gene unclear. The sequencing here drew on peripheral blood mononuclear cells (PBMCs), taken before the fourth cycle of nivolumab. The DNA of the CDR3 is TGCGCCAGCACGTTCAGTGATGTTGGTGGGCGAGAAAAACTGTTTTTT. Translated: CASTFSDVGGREKLFF.